The entry below gives a single T cell receptor (beta chain) sequence along with its context. Its antigen is as yet unknown. This specimen comes from a study of PD-1 blockade in classical Hodgkin lymphoma. General study findings and limits: The study reported lower baseline TCR diversity in newly diagnosed patients than in healthy donors.

Every patient was affected by relapse after autologous stem cell transplantation, while exposure to brentuximab vedotin was not uniform. Libraries were prepared by immunoSEQ multiplex PCR; TCRdb keeps only in-frame clonotypes and omits some of them. The profile shows some 13,000 clones, approximately 86% of them singletons. Per germline, CDR1 MNHEY and CDR2 SMNVEV (reference sequence). This CDR3 has 14 amino acids. J gave up 6 bases and V 2 bases, and 5 bases lay outside the gene matches. This chain links TRBV27 with TRBJ2-7, with TRBD1 matching over 9 bases. Sequenced material: peripheral blood mononuclear cells (PBMCs), taken at baseline. The sequence was obtained from a human donor with classical Hodgkin lymphoma. CDR3 sequence (DNA): TGTGCCAGCAGTTTAGAGACAGGGGGGGGCGAGCAGTACTTC. Its translation: CASSLETGGGEQYF.